The clone carrying this TCR beta chain was seen many times. Its antigen is still unknown. V gave up 7 bases and J gave up 0 bases, with 7 bases separating them. Germline CDR1 and CDR2: MDHEN and SYDVKM. The CDR3 runs 13 residues. MiXCR was run by TCRdb on the reads, yielding one entry per CDR3 protein. Here the sample spans a few hundred thousand distinct CDR3 sequences, 15% to 20% being singletons. These data belong to a study of T cell repertoires in cytomegalovirus infection. Study-level background: Shared public TCR beta signatures pointed to both CMV infection and a matching HLA type. Study outcomes and limitations: Dominating the ex vivo response were HLA-C-restricted CMV-specific TCR beta clonotypes. Identification of carriers of CMV plus the relevant HLA was achieved through cumulative public TCR beta family frequency.

The receptor was derived from a human donor in good health (CMV status not recorded). Some clones in this sample may be carry-over from other donors' samples. The V gene is TRBV28, the J gene TRBJ1-5; D gene ambiguous. The specimen was PBMCs. The CDR3 DNA sequence: TGTGCCAGCAATGCGGATAGCAATCAGCCCCAGCATTTT. Amino acids: CASNADSNQPQHF.